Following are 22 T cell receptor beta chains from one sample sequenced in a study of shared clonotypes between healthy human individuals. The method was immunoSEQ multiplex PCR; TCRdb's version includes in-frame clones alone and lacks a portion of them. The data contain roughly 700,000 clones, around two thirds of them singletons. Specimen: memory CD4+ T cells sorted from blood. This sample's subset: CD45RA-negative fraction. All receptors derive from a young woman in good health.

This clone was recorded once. In nucleotides, the CDR3 is TGTGCCAGCAGCCACAGCAGGCAAGATACGCAGTATTTT. This sequence encodes CASSHSRQDTQYF. This chain connects TRBV27 to TRBJ2-3; D is unclear. There are 13 residues in the CDR3. Germline V gives CDR1 MNHEY, CDR2 SMNVEV (reference sequence). Trimming took off 6 bases at V and 5 bases at J, with 12 bases between the two ends.

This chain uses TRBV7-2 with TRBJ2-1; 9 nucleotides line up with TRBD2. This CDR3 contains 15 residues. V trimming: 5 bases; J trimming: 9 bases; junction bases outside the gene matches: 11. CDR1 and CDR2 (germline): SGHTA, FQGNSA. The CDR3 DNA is TGTGCCAGCAGCAAAAGGGATGCGGGAGGGCGTGAGCAGTTCTTC. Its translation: CASSKRDAGGREQFF.

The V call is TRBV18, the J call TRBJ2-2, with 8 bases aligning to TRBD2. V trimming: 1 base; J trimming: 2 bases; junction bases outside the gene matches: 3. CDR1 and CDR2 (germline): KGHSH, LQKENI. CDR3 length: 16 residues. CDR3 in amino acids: CASSPRIAGNTGELFF. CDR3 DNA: TGTGCCAGCTCACCACGGATAGCGGGAAACACCGGGGAGCTGTTTTTT.

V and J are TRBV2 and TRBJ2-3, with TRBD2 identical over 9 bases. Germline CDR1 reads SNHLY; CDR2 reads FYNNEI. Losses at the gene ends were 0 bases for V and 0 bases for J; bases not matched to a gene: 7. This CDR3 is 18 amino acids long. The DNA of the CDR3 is TGTGCCAGCAGTGAAGCGGCGAGTAGCGGGAGAAGCACAGATACGCAGTATTTT. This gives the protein CASSEAASSGRSTDTQYF.

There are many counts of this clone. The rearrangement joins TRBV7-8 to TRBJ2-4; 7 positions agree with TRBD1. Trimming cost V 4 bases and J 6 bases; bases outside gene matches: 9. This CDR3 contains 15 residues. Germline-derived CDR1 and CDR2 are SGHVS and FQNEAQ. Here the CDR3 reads CASSSSRGTANIQYF. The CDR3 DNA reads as TGTGCCAGCAGCTCAAGTAGGGGGACAGCAAACATTCAGTACTTC. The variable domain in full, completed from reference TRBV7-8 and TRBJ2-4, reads GAGVSQSPRYKVAKRGQDVALRCDPISGHVSLFWYQQALGQGPEFLTYFQNEAQLDKSGLPSDRFFAERPEGSVSTLKIQRTQQEDSAVYLCASSSSRGTANIQYFGAGTRLSVL.

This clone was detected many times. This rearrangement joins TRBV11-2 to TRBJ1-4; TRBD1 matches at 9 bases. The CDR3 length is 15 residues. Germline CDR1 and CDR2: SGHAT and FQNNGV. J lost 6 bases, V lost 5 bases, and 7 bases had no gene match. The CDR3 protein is CASSRPTGGYEKLFF. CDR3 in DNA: TGTGCCAGCAGCCGACCGACAGGGGGATATGAAAAACTGTTTTTT.

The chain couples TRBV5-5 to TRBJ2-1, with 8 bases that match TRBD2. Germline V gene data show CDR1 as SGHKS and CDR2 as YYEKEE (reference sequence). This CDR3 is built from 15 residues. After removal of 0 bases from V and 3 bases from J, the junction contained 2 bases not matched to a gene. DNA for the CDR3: TGTGCCAGCAGCTTGGTTGGGACTAGCTACAATGAGCAGTTCTTC. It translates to CASSLVGTSYNEQFF.

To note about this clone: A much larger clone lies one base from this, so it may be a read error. The CDR3 protein is CASSPDTQETQYF. The CDR3, as DNA: TGTGCCAGCAGCCCGGACACCCAAGAGACCCAGTACTTC. The chain employs TRBV5-4 and TRBJ2-5, with D possibly TRBD1 on 5 matching bases. CDR3 length equals 13 residues. Per germline, CDR1 SGHNT and CDR2 YYREEE (reference sequence). Trimming pared 4 bases from V and 1 base from J, leaving 8 bases between.

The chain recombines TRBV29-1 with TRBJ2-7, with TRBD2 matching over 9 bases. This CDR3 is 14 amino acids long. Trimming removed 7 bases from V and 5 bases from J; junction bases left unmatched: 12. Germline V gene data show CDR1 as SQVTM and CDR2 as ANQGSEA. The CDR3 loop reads CSAAREGLVDEQYF. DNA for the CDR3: TGCAGCGCTGCGCGGGAGGGCCTCGTCGACGAGCAGTACTTC.

CDR3 amino acids: CASSLPVFHEQYF. In DNA form, the CDR3 reads TGTGCCAGCAGTCTCCCGGTCTTCCACGAGCAGTACTTC. The V gene is TRBV28, the J gene TRBJ2-7; D not resolved. CDR1 and CDR2 from the germline V gene are MDHEN and SYDVKM. Deletions cut 5 bases from V and 5 bases from J, with 13 bases between. The CDR3 extends over 13 amino acids.

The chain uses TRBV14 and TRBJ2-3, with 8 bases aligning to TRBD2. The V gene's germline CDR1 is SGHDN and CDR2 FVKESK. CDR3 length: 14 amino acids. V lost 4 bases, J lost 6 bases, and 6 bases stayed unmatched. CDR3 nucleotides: TGTGCCAGCAGCCCAGCGGGAGTCTTCGATACGCAGTATTTT. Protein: CASSPAGVFDTQYF. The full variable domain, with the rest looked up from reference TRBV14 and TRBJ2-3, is EAGVTQFPSHSVIEKGQTVTLRCDPISGHDNLYWYRRVMGKEIKFLLHFVKESKQDESGMPNNRFLAERTGGTYSTLKVQPAELEDSGVYFCASSPAGVFDTQYFGPGTRLTVL.

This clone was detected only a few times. CDR3: CASSQDLYRGNSPLHF. The CDR3 DNA is TGTGCCAGCAGCCAAGATCTCTACAGGGGAAATTCACCCCTCCACTTT. This chain uses TRBV4-2 with TRBJ1-6; 7 positions match TRBD1. The CDR3 runs 16 residues. Per germline, CDR1 LGHNA and CDR2 YNFKEQ. Trimming cost V 0 bases and J 7 bases; bases outside gene matches: 6.

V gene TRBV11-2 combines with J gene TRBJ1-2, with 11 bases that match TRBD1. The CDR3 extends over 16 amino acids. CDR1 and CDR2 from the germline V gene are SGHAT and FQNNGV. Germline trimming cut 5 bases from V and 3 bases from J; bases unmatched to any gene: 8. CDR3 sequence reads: CASSPGRGQGDYGYTF. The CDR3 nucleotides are TGTGCCAGCAGCCCGGGCCGGGGACAGGGGGACTATGGCTACACCTTC. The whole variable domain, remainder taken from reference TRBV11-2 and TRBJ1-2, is EAGVAQSPRYKIIEKRQSVAFWCNPISGHATLYWYQQILGQGPKLLIQFQNNGVVDDSQLPKDRFSAERLKGVDSTLKIQPAKLEDSAVYLCASSPGRGQGDYGYTFGSGTRLTVV.

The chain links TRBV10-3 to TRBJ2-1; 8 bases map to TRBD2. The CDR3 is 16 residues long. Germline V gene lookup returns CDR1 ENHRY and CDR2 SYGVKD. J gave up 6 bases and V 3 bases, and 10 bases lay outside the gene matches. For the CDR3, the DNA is TGTGCCATCAGTGACCGCTTTCGGGGGGGCCGCAATGAGCAGTTCTTC. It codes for CAISDRFRGGRNEQFF.

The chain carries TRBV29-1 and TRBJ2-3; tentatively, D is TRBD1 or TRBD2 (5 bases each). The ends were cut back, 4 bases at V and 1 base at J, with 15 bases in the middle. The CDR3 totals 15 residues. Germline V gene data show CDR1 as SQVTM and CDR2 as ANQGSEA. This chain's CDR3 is CSVGDPSRGTDTQYF. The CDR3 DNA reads TGCAGCGTTGGGGACCCATCCCGCGGCACAGATACGCAGTATTTT.

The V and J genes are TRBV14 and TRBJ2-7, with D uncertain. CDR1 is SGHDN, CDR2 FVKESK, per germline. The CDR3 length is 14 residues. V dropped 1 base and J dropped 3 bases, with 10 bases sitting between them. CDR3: CASSQVKRNYEQYF. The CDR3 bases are TGTGCCAGCAGCCAAGTGAAGAGAAACTACGAGCAGTACTTC.

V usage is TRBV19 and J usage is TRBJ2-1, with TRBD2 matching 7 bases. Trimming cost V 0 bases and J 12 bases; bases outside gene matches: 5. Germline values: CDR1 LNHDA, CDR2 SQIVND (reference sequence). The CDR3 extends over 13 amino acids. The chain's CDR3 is CASSIEGLAVQFF. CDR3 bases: TGTGCCAGTAGTATAGAGGGGCTAGCGGTGCAGTTCTTC.

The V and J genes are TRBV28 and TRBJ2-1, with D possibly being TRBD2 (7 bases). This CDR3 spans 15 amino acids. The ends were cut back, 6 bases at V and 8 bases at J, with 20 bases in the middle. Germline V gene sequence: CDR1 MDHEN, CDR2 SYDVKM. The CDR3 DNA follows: TGTGCCAGCAGATCGCCGGGGACTAAGGGGGATGAGCAGTTCTTC. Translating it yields CASRSPGTKGDEQFF.

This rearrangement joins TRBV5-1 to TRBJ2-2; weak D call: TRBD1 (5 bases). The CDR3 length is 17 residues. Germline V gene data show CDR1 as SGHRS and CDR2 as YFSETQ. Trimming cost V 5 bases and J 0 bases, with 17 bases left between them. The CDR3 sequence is CASSRRADSANTGELFF. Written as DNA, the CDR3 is TGCGCCAGCAGTCGCAGGGCTGATTCAGCGAACACCGGGGAGCTGTTTTTT.

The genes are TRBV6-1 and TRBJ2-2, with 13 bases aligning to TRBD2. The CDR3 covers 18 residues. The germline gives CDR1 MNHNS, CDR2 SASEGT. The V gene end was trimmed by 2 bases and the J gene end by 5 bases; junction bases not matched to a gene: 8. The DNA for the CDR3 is TGTGCCAGCAGTGAATTTCAAGTGGGACTAGCGGGAACCGGGGAGCTGTTTTTT. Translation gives CASSEFQVGLAGTGELFF.

The CDR3 here is CAISDPSGTSGRAKRETQYF. The DNA of the CDR3 is TGTGCCATCAGTGACCCCTCCGGGACTAGCGGGAGGGCCAAGAGGGAGACCCAGTACTTC. V gene TRBV10-3 combines with J gene TRBJ2-5; 16 bases agree with TRBD2. The CDR3 sequence is 20 residues long. Germline loops: CDR1 ENHRY, CDR2 SYGVKD. Trimming removed 3 bases from V and 5 bases from J; junction bases left unmatched: 15.

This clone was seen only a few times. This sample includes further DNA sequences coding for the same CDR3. For the CDR3, the DNA is TGTGCCAGTAGTATCGGCAGGAACACCGGGGAGCTGTTTTTT. Its protein is CASSIGRNTGELFF. This rearrangement joins TRBV19 to TRBJ2-2; D call uncertain. The CDR3 length is 14 residues. Germline CDR1 and CDR2: LNHDA and SQIVND (reference sequence). V lost 3 bases, J lost 1 base, and 6 bases lay in between. The full variable domain, completed using reference TRBV19 and TRBJ2-2, is DGGITQSPKYLFRKEGQNVTLSCEQNLNHDAMYWYRQDPGQGLRLIYYSQIVNDFQKGDIAEGYSVSREKKESFPLTVTSAQKNPTAFYLCASSIGRNTGELFFGEGSRLTVL.